This T cell receptor beta chain was captured by sequencing in a study of OX40 agonist ivuxolimab in advanced cancers. Study as a whole: An agonistic anti-OX40 (CD134) antibody, ivuxolimab, was used to treat the patients.

Some clones are missing from TCRdb's copy, which holds only in-frame ones; the method was immunoSEQ multiplex PCR. The sample yields about 41,000 clones, 80% seen once. The study, taken as a whole, reports: At 0.1-3.0 mg/kg, partial responders had clonal expansion among the lowest observed. Antigens targeted by the expanded peripheral T cells were not determined.

With respect to this clone: What it recognizes is unknown. The sample holds other DNA sequences that translate to the same CDR3.

This material consisted of CD4+ or CD8+ T cells sorted from blood, taken in a trial of the OX40 agonist ivuxolimab. This sequence originates from an adult with an advanced solid tumor such as melanoma, head and neck, liver or kidney cancer.

The CDR3 DNA is TGTGCCAGCAGCCCTAGTGGGGGCTCCTACGAGCAGTACTTC. It yields the protein CASSPSGGSYEQYF. This rearrangement joins TRBV7-2 to TRBJ2-7; D is perhaps TRBD1 or TRBD2 (5 bases each). Germline CDR1 and CDR2: SGHTA and FQGNSA. Trimming took 5 bases from V and 0 from J, leaving 11 bases between them. The CDR3 spans 14 residues. The whole variable domain, filled in from reference TRBV7-2 and TRBJ2-7, reads GAGVSQSPSNKVTEKGKDVELRCDPISGHTALYWYRQSLGQGLEFLIYFQGNSAPDKSGLPSDRFSAERTGGSVSTLTIQRTQQEDSAVYLCASSPSGGSYEQYFGPGTRLTVT.